The entry below gives a single TCR beta chain sequence along with its context. At one end, the junction sequence differs from germline, possibly due to a read error. Assay used: immunoSEQ multiplex PCR; TCRdb lists only in-frame clones, some missing. The sample holds roughly 10,000 clones; approximately 91% are singletons and the top ten take more than 2.5%. This entry is derived from a study of tumor T cells in aggressive B-cell lymphoma. CDR1 is SSHAT and CDR2 is FNYEAQ in the germline V gene (reference sequence). This CDR3 is 14 amino acids long. This clonotype was sampled from an adult with diffuse large B cell lymphoma. Input material: tumor tissue. The genes are TRBV7-7 and TRBJ2-5; the match to TRBD2 covers 7 bases. CDR3 sequence: CASSTRLAQETQYF. CDR3 nucleotide sequence: TGTGCTAGCAGCACCCGACTAGCACAAGAGACCCAGTACTTC. The entire variable domain, with the rest obtained from reference TRBV7-7 and TRBJ2-5, is as follows: GAGVSQSPRYKVTKRGQDVTLRCDPISSHATLYWYQQALGQGPEFLTYFNYEAQPDKSGLPSDRFSAERPEGSISTLTIQRTEQRDSAMYRCASSTRLAQETQYFGPGTRLLVL.